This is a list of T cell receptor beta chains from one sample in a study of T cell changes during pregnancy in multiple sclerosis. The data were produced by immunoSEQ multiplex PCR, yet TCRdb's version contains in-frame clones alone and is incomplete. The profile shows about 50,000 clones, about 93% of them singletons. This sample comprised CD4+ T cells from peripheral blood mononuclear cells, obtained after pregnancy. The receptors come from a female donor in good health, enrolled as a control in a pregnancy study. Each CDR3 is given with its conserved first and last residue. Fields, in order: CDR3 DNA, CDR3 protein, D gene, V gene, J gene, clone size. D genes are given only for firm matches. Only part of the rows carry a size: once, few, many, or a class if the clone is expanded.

CDR3 DNA: TGTGCCAGCAGTTTCATGTTCGGGGGGGTCGAGGAGACCCAGTACTTC; CDR3 protein: CASSFMFGGVEETQYF; D gene: TRBD2; V gene: TRBV28; J gene: TRBJ2-5; clone size: -
CDR3 DNA: TGTGCCAGCAGCTTGGGGACAGGGAAAGAGACCCAGTACTTC; CDR3 protein: CASSLGTGKETQYF; D gene: TRBD1; V gene: TRBV5-4; J gene: TRBJ2-5; clone size: -
CDR3 DNA: TGTGCCTGGAGTGTAGCCCGACAGGGGCGACCCTACGAGCAGTACTTC; CDR3 protein: CAWSVARQGRPYEQYF; D gene: TRBD1; V gene: TRBV30; J gene: TRBJ2-7; clone size: few
CDR3 DNA: TGTGCCAGCTCACCACCGGCCTCTGGGGCCAACGTCCTGACTTTC; CDR3 protein: CASSPPASGANVLTF; D gene: -; V gene: TRBV18; J gene: TRBJ2-6; clone size: -
CDR3 DNA: TGTGCCAGCTCACGCGACAGGGGGCGAATAGGAGAGACCCAGTACTTC; CDR3 protein: CASSRDRGRIGETQYF; D gene: TRBD1; V gene: TRBV18; J gene: TRBJ2-5; clone size: -
CDR3 DNA: TGTGCCAGTAGGGGCTGGATAGCGGGAGATGAGCAGTTCTTC; CDR3 protein: CASRGWIAGDEQFF; D gene: TRBD2; V gene: TRBV28; J gene: TRBJ2-1; clone size: -
CDR3 DNA: TGTGCCATCAGTTTAATGCGGTCGGGAGCGGGAGGCGCGGGAGAGACCCAGTACTTC; CDR3 protein: CAISLMRSGAGGAGETQYF; D gene: TRBD2; V gene: TRBV10-3; J gene: TRBJ2-5; clone size: -
CDR3 DNA: TGTGCCAGCAGCTTAGGTGGAGGCCACGCCTGGAACACTGAAGCTTTCTTT; CDR3 protein: CASSLGGGHAWNTEAFF; D gene: -; V gene: TRBV7-9; J gene: TRBJ1-1; clone size: -
CDR3 DNA: TGTGCCAGCAGCTTAGACGGGACTTCAAACAATGAGCAGTTCTTC; CDR3 protein: CASSLDGTSNNEQFF; D gene: -; V gene: TRBV7-8; J gene: TRBJ2-1; clone size: -
CDR3 DNA: TGTGCCACCCTGGGACTAGCGGGGGGTAACAATGAGCAGTTCTTC; CDR3 protein: CATLGLAGGNNEQFF; D gene: TRBD2; V gene: TRBV6-5; J gene: TRBJ2-1; clone size: -
CDR3 DNA: TGTGCCAGTAGATCCGTTTCCTCTGGAAACACCATATATTTT; CDR3 protein: CASRSVSSGNTIYF; D gene: -; V gene: TRBV19; J gene: TRBJ1-3; clone size: -
CDR3 DNA: TGTGCCAGCAGCTTAGGCTCCAGGGATACTGAGCAGTACTTC; CDR3 protein: CASSLGSRDTEQYF; D gene: -; V gene: TRBV13; J gene: TRBJ2-7; clone size: -
CDR3 DNA: TGTGCCAGCACCCTATACGAGGGCACAGATACGCAGTATTTT; CDR3 protein: CASTLYEGTDTQYF; D gene: -; V gene: TRBV6-1; J gene: TRBJ2-3; clone size: -
CDR3 DNA: TGCACCAGCAGCCAAGAGGTATCTCGGGTTACCTATGGCTACACCTTC; CDR3 protein: CTSSQEVSRVTYGYTF; D gene: -; V gene: TRBV1; J gene: TRBJ1-2; clone size: -
CDR3 DNA: TGTGCCAGCAGTTCCAGAGGACTAGCGGGAACCAATGAGCAGTTCTTC; CDR3 protein: CASSSRGLAGTNEQFF; D gene: TRBD2; V gene: TRBV7-8; J gene: TRBJ2-1; clone size: -
CDR3 DNA: TGTGCCAGCAGCCCTTTGTTAGCCAAAAACATTCAGTACTTC; CDR3 protein: CASSPLLAKNIQYF; D gene: -; V gene: TRBV27; J gene: TRBJ2-4; clone size: -
CDR3 DNA: TGCGCCTGCACAGGGGACAATGAGCAGTTCTTC; CDR3 protein: CACTGDNEQFF; D gene: TRBD1; V gene: TRBV5-1; J gene: TRBJ2-1; clone size: -
CDR3 DNA: TGTGCCAGCAGCTTCGAGGGAGGCGGAGAGACCCAGTACTTC; CDR3 protein: CASSFEGGGETQYF; D gene: -; V gene: TRBV5-4; J gene: TRBJ2-5; clone size: once
CDR3 DNA: TGTGCCAGCGGGGAGAGACCTGGAAACACCATATATTTT; CDR3 protein: CASGERPGNTIYF; D gene: -; V gene: TRBV18; J gene: TRBJ1-3; clone size: once
CDR3 DNA: TGTGCCAGCTCACCGGACAGGGAGGGAGCTAACTATGGCTACACCTTC; CDR3 protein: CASSPDREGANYGYTF; D gene: TRBD1; V gene: TRBV18; J gene: TRBJ1-2; clone size: few
CDR3 DNA: TGTGCCAGCAGCAGGGGACAGGGATTGGGCGAGCAGTACTTC; CDR3 protein: CASSRGQGLGEQYF; D gene: TRBD1; V gene: TRBV5-4; J gene: TRBJ2-7; clone size: -
CDR3 DNA: TGTGCCAGCAGTTCCCCCGGTAACTATGGCTACACCTTC; CDR3 protein: CASSSPGNYGYTF; D gene: -; V gene: TRBV6-6; J gene: TRBJ1-2; clone size: -
CDR3 DNA: TGTGCCAGCAGCCGGGACTTTGGAGCTTTCTTT; CDR3 protein: CASSRDFGAFF; D gene: -; V gene: TRBV7-9; J gene: TRBJ1-1; clone size: -
CDR3 DNA: TGTGCCAGCAGTGATCAAGGGGGTAACTCTGAAGCTTTCTTT; CDR3 protein: CASSDQGGNSEAFF; D gene: -; V gene: TRBV2; J gene: TRBJ1-1; clone size: -
CDR3 DNA: TGCGCCAGCAGCCACCCCTGGACTAGCGGGGTAGACAATGAGCAGTTCTTC; CDR3 protein: CASSHPWTSGVDNEQFF; D gene: TRBD2; V gene: TRBV5-1; J gene: TRBJ2-1; clone size: -
CDR3 DNA: TGTGCCAGTAGTATAGTAGCAGGGGAAACTTACGAGCAGTACTTC; CDR3 protein: CASSIVAGETYEQYF; D gene: -; V gene: TRBV19; J gene: TRBJ2-7; clone size: -
CDR3 DNA: TGTGCCAGCAGCTTCGGGATATCCAAAAACATTCAGTACTTC; CDR3 protein: CASSFGISKNIQYF; D gene: -; V gene: TRBV5-5; J gene: TRBJ2-4; clone size: -
CDR3 DNA: TGTGCCAGTAGTATACAAGGGGTGGATACGCAGTATTTT; CDR3 protein: CASSIQGVDTQYF; D gene: -; V gene: TRBV19; J gene: TRBJ2-3; clone size: -
CDR3 DNA: TGTGCCAGCTCTCCTGACAGATCCAATGGCTACACCTTC; CDR3 protein: CASSPDRSNGYTF; D gene: -; V gene: TRBV18; J gene: TRBJ1-2; clone size: -
CDR3 DNA: TGCGCCAGCAGCCAAGATTACACGGAGAATCAGCCCCAGCATTTT; CDR3 protein: CASSQDYTENQPQHF; D gene: -; V gene: TRBV4-1; J gene: TRBJ1-5; clone size: once
CDR3 DNA: TGTGCCAGTAGTATGTGGGGGGGGACGGGGGGCAATCAGCCCCAGCATTTT; CDR3 protein: CASSMWGGTGGNQPQHF; D gene: -; V gene: TRBV19; J gene: TRBJ1-5; clone size: -
CDR3 DNA: TGTGCCAGCAGCGACTACAGGGGAAACATTCAGTACTTC; CDR3 protein: CASSDYRGNIQYF; D gene: TRBD1; V gene: TRBV5-4; J gene: TRBJ2-4; clone size: -
CDR3 DNA: TGTGCCATCAGGGACATATCCCTGGGCTACACCTTC; CDR3 protein: CAIRDISLGYTF; D gene: -; V gene: TRBV10-3; J gene: TRBJ1-2; clone size: -
CDR3 DNA: TGCACCAGCAGCCAAGTTAGGGGGCTCTCTGAAAAACTGTTTTTT; CDR3 protein: CTSSQVRGLSEKLFF; D gene: -; V gene: TRBV1; J gene: TRBJ1-4; clone size: -
CDR3 DNA: TGTGCCCGAGGGACAGGGATGAGGCCCCTCCACTTT; CDR3 protein: CARGTGMRPLHF; D gene: TRBD1; V gene: TRBV30; J gene: TRBJ1-6; clone size: -
CDR3 DNA: TGTGCCAGCTCACGCCGCAGGGACACAGATACGCAGTATTTT; CDR3 protein: CASSRRRDTDTQYF; D gene: -; V gene: TRBV18; J gene: TRBJ2-3; clone size: -
CDR3 DNA: TGTGCCAGCAGCGACACAATCGACAGGATTGAAGCTTTCTTT; CDR3 protein: CASSDTIDRIEAFF; D gene: -; V gene: TRBV5-4; J gene: TRBJ1-1; clone size: -
CDR3 DNA: TGTGCCAGCAGCCATAGCGGGGGGGCCGGTGAGCAGTTCTTC; CDR3 protein: CASSHSGGAGEQFF; D gene: TRBD2; V gene: TRBV27; J gene: TRBJ2-1; clone size: -
CDR3 DNA: TGTGCCAGCAGCCTCGGGAACCGGCCTAGCGGGCAGTTCTTC; CDR3 protein: CASSLGNRPSGQFF; D gene: TRBD2; V gene: TRBV7-2; J gene: TRBJ2-1; clone size: -
CDR3 DNA: TGTGCCAGCAGTTTCGCCTACGAGCAGTACTTC; CDR3 protein: CASSFAYEQYF; D gene: -; V gene: TRBV2; J gene: TRBJ2-7; clone size: -
CDR3 DNA: TGTGCCAGCAGCCCTGTTGACATTTTCTCCTACGAGCAGTACTTC; CDR3 protein: CASSPVDIFSYEQYF; D gene: -; V gene: TRBV28; J gene: TRBJ2-7; clone size: -
CDR3 DNA: TGCGCCAGCAGCCAAGGGGCGGGACTAGGGGGATGGGAGCAGTTCTTC; CDR3 protein: CASSQGAGLGGWEQFF; D gene: TRBD2; V gene: TRBV4-1; J gene: TRBJ2-1; clone size: -